This T cell receptor (beta chain) was identified in a study of identical twins. This clonotype turned up a few times. With 1 base removed from V and 4 bases from J, the gap between germline ends came to 10 bases. CDR3 length: 14 residues. Germline-derived CDR1 and CDR2 are SGHAT and FQNNGV. MiXCR was run by TCRdb on the 5' RACE reads, yielding one entry per CDR3 protein. The sample shows 300,000 to 400,000 distinct CDR3 sequences, 10% to 15% of them seen only once. These data also featured in a second study, about yellow fever vaccine responses in identical twins.

The chain links TRBV11-2 to TRBJ2-5, with no clear D. Sequenced input: CD8+ T cells sorted from blood. This clonotype was obtained from a woman younger than 35 in good health. The CDR3 sequence: CASSLVEHRETQYF. For the CDR3, the DNA is TGTGCCAGCAGCTTAGTCGAGCACCGAGAGACCCAGTACTTC. Full variable domain (outside the CDR3, taken from reference TRBV11-2 and TRBJ2-5): EAGVAQSPRYKIIEKRQSVAFWCNPISGHATLYWYQQILGQGPKLLIQFQNNGVVDDSQLPKDRFSAERLKGVDSTLKIQPAKLEDSAVYLCASSLVEHRETQYFGPGTRLLVL.